A selection of T cell receptor beta chains follows, all from one sample in a study of shared clonotypes between healthy human individuals. TCRdb keeps only in-frame clones here, not all; method: immunoSEQ multiplex PCR. The sample records around 720,000 clones, 73% being singletons. The sequenced material came from memory CD4+ T cells sorted from blood. These receptor sequences come from a woman aged 25 to 39 in good health. CDR3s include the opening cysteine and the closing phenylalanine or tryptophan. The D gene is left open where the match is weak. Not every row has a clone size; where given, it reads once, few, many or a size class.

v_call	clone_size	j_call	d_call	cdr3_nt	cdr3_aa
TRBV7-8	.	TRBJ2-7	TRBD2	TGTGCCAGCAGCGCGGGGCTAGCGGGAGTCTTTACCTACGAGCAGTACTTC	CASSAGLAGVFTYEQYF
TRBV19	.	TRBJ2-5	.	TGTGCCAGTAGTAATCGGGCCCGACACCAAGAGACCCAGTACTTC	CASSNRARHQETQYF
TRBV5-1	.	TRBJ1-5	.	TGCGCCAGCAGCTTGGGTCCTCATAGCAATCAGCCCCAGCATTTT	CASSLGPHSNQPQHF
TRBV28	.	TRBJ2-5	.	TGTGCCAGCAGGGTGAGACCCGAGGGTCAGACCCAGTACTTC	CASRVRPEGQTQYF
TRBV28	.	TRBJ1-4	.	TGTGCCAGCAGTTTACCCCTTTACAATTGGGGATCCACAACTAATGAAAAACTGTTTTTT	CASSLPLYNWGSTTNEKLFF
TRBV5-8	.	TRBJ2-2	.	TGTGCCAGCAGGCCGGGACCAAGAAGGTCGTACACCGGGGAGCTGTTTTTT	CASRPGPRRSYTGELFF
TRBV11-2	.	TRBJ2-7	.	TGTGCCAGCAGCTTATTCCCACGACCCTACGAGCAGTACTTC	CASSLFPRPYEQYF
TRBV20-1	.	TRBJ1-2	TRBD1	TGCAGTGCGGGGGGACAGGGTCGTTCCTTC	CSAGGQGRSF
TRBV11-2	few	TRBJ2-7	.	TGTGCCAGCAGCCCCCAGGTCGGGTCGGAGCAGTACTTC	CASSPQVGSEQYF
TRBV18	few	TRBJ2-5	.	TGTGCCAGCTCACGGGACCGGACTGAGACCCAGTACTTC	CASSRDRTETQYF
TRBV11-2	.	TRBJ2-1	TRBD2	TGTGCCAGCAGCTTAGGAACCCGGGGGGATGAGCAGTTCTTC	CASSLGTRGDEQFF
TRBV15	once	TRBJ2-7	TRBD2	TGTGCCACCAGCAGAGGGAGAGCGGGAGACGAGCAGTACTTC	CATSRGRAGDEQYF
TRBV4-2	.	TRBJ1-5	TRBD1	TGTGCCAGCAGCCAAGACGCCGGGACAGGGGTTCAGCCCCAGCATTTT	CASSQDAGTGVQPQHF
TRBV19	once	TRBJ1-1	.	TGTGCCAGTATGATCGGGAACACTGAAGCTTTCTTT	CASMIGNTEAFF
TRBV28	.	TRBJ2-1	.	TGTGCCAGCAGTTTTGGGGCTCAAATTGCGGGTGAGCAGTTCTTC	CASSFGAQIAGEQFF
TRBV10-2	many	TRBJ2-1	.	TGCGCCAGCAGTGAGTGGACACTTTACAATGAGCAGTTCTTC	CASSEWTLYNEQFF
TRBV18	.	TRBJ1-1	.	TGTGCCAGCTCACGGTCGGCCCGGAACACTGAAGCTTTCTTT	CASSRSARNTEAFF
TRBV11-2	.	TRBJ2-7	TRBD2	TGTGCCAGCAGCCAGCCTAGCGGGAGGACGGGCGAGCAGTACTTC	CASSQPSGRTGEQYF
TRBV6-6	.	TRBJ2-7	.	TGTGCCAGCAGCCTACTACCGCTCAGTTCCTACGAGCAGTACTTC	CASSLLPLSSYEQYF
TRBV6-1	.	TRBJ1-2	.	TGTGCCACCATAAGACAGGCCGGTACTGGCTACACCTTC	CATIRQAGTGYTF